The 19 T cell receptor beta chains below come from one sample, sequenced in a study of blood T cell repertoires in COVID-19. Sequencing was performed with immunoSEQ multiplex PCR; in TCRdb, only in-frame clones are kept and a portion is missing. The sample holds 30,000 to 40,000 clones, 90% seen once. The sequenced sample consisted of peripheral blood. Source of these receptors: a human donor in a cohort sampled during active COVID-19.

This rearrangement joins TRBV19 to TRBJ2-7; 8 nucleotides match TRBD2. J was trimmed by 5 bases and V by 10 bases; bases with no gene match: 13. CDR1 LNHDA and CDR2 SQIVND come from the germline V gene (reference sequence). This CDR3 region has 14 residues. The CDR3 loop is CATSEAGDVHEQYF. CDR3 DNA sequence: TGTGCCACCAGTGAAGCGGGAGACGTCCACGAGCAGTACTTC.

The CDR3 DNA reads TGTGCCAGCTACAGGGGCCCTACCCCTGGCTACACCTTC. It translates to CASYRGPTPGYTF. This chain joins TRBV2 and TRBJ1-2, with 7 bases that match TRBD1. The CDR3 sequence is 13 residues long. V trimming: 8 bases; J trimming: 7 bases; junction bases outside the gene matches: 10. Germline V gives CDR1 SNHLY, CDR2 FYNNEI.

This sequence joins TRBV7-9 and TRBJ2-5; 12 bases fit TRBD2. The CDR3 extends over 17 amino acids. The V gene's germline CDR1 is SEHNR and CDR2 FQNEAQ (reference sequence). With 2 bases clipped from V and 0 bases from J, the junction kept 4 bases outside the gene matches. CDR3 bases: TGTGCCAGCAGCTTATGGGGGACTAGCGGGCACCAAGAGACCCAGTACTTC. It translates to CASSLWGTSGHQETQYF.

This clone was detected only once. CDR3 sequence (DNA): TGTGCCAGCAGCTTAGTCGGGTTTGGCACTGAAGCTTTCTTT. It specifies CASSLVGFGTEAFF. The rearrangement joins TRBV11-2 to TRBJ1-1; no definite D call. The CDR3 runs 14 residues. V was pared by 1 base and J by 4 bases, with 10 bases between. The V gene's germline CDR1 is SGHAT and CDR2 FQNNGV.

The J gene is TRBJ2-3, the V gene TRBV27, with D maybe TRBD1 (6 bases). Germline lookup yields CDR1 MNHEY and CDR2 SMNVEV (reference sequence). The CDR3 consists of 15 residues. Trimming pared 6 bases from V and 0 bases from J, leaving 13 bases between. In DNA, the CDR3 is TGTGCCAGCAGCAAGGACAGAGCTAGCACAGATACGCAGTATTTT. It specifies CASSKDRASTDTQYF.

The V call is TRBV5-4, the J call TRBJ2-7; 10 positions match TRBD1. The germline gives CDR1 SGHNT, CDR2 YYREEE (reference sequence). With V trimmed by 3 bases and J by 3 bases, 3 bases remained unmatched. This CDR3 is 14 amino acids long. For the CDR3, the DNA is TGTGCCAGCAGCTATGGACAGGGGGGCTACGAGCAGTACTTC. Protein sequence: CASSYGQGGYEQYF.

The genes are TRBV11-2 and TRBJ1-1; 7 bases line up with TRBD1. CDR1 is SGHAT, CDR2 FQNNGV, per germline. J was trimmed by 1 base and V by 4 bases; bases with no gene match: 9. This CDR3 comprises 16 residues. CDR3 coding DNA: TGTGCCAGCAGCTCCTACAGGGGCCCTCAGAACACTGAAGCTTTCTTT. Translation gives CASSSYRGPQNTEAFF.

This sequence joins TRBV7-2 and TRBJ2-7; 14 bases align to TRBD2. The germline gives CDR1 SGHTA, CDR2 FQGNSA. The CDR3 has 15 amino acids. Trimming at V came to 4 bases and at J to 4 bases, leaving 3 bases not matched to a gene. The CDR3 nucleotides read TGTGCCAGCAGCTCGTGGACTAGCGGGAGGTACGAGCAGTACTTC. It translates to CASSSWTSGRYEQYF.

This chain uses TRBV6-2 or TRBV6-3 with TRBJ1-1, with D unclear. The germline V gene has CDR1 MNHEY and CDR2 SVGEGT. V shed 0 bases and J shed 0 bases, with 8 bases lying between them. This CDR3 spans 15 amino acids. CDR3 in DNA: TGTGCCAGCAGTTACTCGGGAGAAATGAACACTGAAGCTTTCTTT. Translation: CASSYSGEMNTEAFF.

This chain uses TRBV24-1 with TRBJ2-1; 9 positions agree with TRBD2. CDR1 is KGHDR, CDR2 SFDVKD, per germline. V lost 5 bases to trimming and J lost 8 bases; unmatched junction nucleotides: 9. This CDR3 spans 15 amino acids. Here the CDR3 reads CATSASLAGVDEQFF. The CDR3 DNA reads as TGTGCCACCAGTGCCTCATTAGCGGGAGTCGATGAGCAGTTCTTC.

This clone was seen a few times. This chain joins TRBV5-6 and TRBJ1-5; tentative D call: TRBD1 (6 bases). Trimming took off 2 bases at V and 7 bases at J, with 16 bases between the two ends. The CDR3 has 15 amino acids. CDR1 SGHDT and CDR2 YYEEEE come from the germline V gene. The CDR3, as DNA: TGTGCCAGCAGCTTAGCAGGGGTACTCGAACAGCCCCAGCATTTT. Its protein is CASSLAGVLEQPQHF. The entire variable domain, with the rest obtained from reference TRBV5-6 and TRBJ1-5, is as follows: DAGVTQSPTHLIKTRGQQVTLRCSPKSGHDTVSWYQQALGQGPQFIFQYYEEEERQRGNFPDRFSGHQFPNYSSELNVNALLLGDSALYLCASSLAGVLEQPQHFGDGTRLSIL.

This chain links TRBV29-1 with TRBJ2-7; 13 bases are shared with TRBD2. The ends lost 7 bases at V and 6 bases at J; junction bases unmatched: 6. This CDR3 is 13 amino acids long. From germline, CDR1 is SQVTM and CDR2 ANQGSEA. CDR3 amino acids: CSAWGLAGSEQYF. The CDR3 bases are TGCAGCGCTTGGGGACTAGCGGGGTCCGAGCAGTACTTC.

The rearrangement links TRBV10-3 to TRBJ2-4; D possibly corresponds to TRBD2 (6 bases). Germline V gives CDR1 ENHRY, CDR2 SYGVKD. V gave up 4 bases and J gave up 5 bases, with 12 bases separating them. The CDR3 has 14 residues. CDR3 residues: CAISVGGGENIQYF. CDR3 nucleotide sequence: TGTGCCATCAGTGTGGGAGGCGGGGAAAACATTCAGTACTTC.

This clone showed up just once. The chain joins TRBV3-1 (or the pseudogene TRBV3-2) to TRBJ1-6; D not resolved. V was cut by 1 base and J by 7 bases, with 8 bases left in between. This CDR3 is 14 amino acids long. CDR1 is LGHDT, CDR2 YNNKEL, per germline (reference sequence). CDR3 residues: CASSQVYTNSPLHF. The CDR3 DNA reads TGTGCCAGCAGCCAAGTATATACAAATTCACCCCTCCACTTT.

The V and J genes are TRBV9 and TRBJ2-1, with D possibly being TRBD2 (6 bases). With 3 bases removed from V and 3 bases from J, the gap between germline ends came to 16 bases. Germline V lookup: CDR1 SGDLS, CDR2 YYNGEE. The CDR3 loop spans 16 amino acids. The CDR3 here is CASSARGGRGYNEQFF. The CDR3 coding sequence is TGTGCCAGCAGCGCGAGGGGAGGCCGGGGCTACAATGAGCAGTTCTTC. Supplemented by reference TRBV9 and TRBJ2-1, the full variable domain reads DSGVTQTPKHLITATGQRVTLRCSPRSGDLSVYWYQQSLDQGLQFLIQYYNGEERAKGNILERFSAQQFPDLHSELNLSSLELGDSALYFCASSARGGRGYNEQFFGPGTRLTVL.

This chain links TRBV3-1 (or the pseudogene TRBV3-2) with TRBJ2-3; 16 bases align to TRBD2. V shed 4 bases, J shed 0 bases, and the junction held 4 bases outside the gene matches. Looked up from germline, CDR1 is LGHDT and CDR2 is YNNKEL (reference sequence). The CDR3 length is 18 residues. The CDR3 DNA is TGTGCCAGCAGCCCCCCGGGACTAGCGGGAGGGAGCACAGATACGCAGTATTTT. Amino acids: CASSPPGLAGGSTDTQYF.

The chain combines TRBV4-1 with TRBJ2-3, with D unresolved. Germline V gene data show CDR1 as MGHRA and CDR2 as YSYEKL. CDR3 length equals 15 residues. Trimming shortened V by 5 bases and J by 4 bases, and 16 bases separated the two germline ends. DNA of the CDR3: TGCGCCAGCAGCTTAACGCGAATCCCCCCAGATACGCAGTATTTT. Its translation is CASSLTRIPPDTQYF.

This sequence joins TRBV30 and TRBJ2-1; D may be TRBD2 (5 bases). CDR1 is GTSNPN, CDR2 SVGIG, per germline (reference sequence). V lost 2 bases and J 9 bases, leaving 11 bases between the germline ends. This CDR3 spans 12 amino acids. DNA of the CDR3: TGTGCCTGGAGTTGGGTCGGAGGTGAGCAGTTCTTC. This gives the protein CAWSWVGGEQFF.

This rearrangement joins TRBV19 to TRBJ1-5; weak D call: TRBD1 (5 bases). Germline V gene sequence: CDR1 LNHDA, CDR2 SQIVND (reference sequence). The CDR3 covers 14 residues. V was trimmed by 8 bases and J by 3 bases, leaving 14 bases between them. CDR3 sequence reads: CASESGFYNQPQHF. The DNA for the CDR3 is TGTGCCAGTGAATCAGGGTTTTACAATCAGCCCCAGCATTTT.